Listed below are T cell receptor beta chains from one sample, sequenced in a study of T-cell memory formation after mild COVID-19. MiXCR, applied by TCRdb to the 5' RACE reads, yields one record per CDR3 protein. The data contain some 450,000 distinct CDR3 sequences, roughly 18% of them singletons. Material: PBMCs or a T cell subset sorted from them (not recorded which). The receptors shown here come from a man between 18 and 35 years old who had mild COVID-19 (a few samples of this study predate the infection). Cell type and time point are not known. Each CDR3 is given with its conserved first and last residue. A D gene is named only where the DNA matches it firmly. The listing skips clone size in some rows; elsewhere it reads once, few, many or a size class.

cdr3_nt cdr3_aa clone_size j_call v_call d_call
TGTGCCAGCAGTGACAGGGGCCAGCCCCAGCATTTT CASSDRGQPQHF few TRBJ1-5 TRBV27 TRBD1
TGCAGTGCTAGAGATCTTCAGGGCCACTATGGCTACACCTTC CSARDLQGHYGYTF - TRBJ1-2 TRBV20-1 -
TGTGCCAGCAGGGCGAATGCAGTGTCGCCCCAGCATTTT CASRANAVSPQHF - TRBJ1-5 TRBV7-9 -
TGTGCCAGCAGCTTAGACGGACTCAACTCCTACGAGCAGTACTTC CASSLDGLNSYEQYF - TRBJ2-7 TRBV7-6 -
TGTGCCAGCAGCCGTGACGGGGTGGCAGATACGCAGTATTTT CASSRDGVADTQYF - TRBJ2-3 TRBV7-2 -
TGTGCCAGCAGTTTACGTTCGGCTGTCTATGGCTACACCTTC CASSLRSAVYGYTF few TRBJ1-2 TRBV12-3/TRBV12-4 -
TGCGCCAGCAGCACACAGGGAAGGTCCGGGGAGCTGTTTTTT CASSTQGRSGELFF few TRBJ2-2 TRBV5-1 -
TGTGCCAGCAGCTTAGTAGCGGGGGCTGGAGACATTCAGTACTTC CASSLVAGAGDIQYF - TRBJ2-4 TRBV7-2 TRBD2
TGCGCCAGCAGCCAAGATCCCCTAGCGGGGTTAGCAGATACGCAGTATTTT CASSQDPLAGLADTQYF - TRBJ2-3 TRBV4-1 TRBD2
TGTGCCAGCTCACCCCGGGAGCGGGGGGGTACCTACGAGCAGTACTTC CASSPRERGGTYEQYF few TRBJ2-7 TRBV18 TRBD2
TGTGCCAGCAGTCTTACAGGGCTAGGGTATGGCTACACCTTC CASSLTGLGYGYTF - TRBJ1-2 TRBV27 -
TGCAGTGCTGGGAGCCGGACTAGCGGGGGCGAGACCCAGTACTTC CSAGSRTSGGETQYF - TRBJ2-5 TRBV20-1 TRBD2
TGTGCCATCAGTGACGGAGGGACCGGCTATGGCTACACCTTC CAISDGGTGYGYTF few TRBJ1-2 TRBV10-3 -
TGTGCCAGCAGTCCCAACCATGGGGGAGGGAACACTGAAGCTTTCTTT CASSPNHGGGNTEAFF few TRBJ1-1 TRBV6-6 -
TGTGCCATCAGTGAGTCAGGAGGGGTCCTGTTTTATGGCTACACCTTC CAISESGGVLFYGYTF few TRBJ1-2 TRBV10-3 -
TGCGCCAGCAGCCAAGAAACAGTTTCCCAGCCCCAGCATTTT CASSQETVSQPQHF few TRBJ1-5 TRBV4-1 -
TGCAGTGCTAGGGACAGGGTATCTGTAAACACCATATATTTT CSARDRVSVNTIYF - TRBJ1-3 TRBV20-1 TRBD1